This T cell receptor (beta chain) was recorded in a study of T cells expressing NK-cell markers. Study details: Source material for TCR beta repertoires consisted of sorted CD3+CD56+NKG2C+, CD3+CD56+NKG2C- and CD3+CD56-NKG2C+ T cells. HCMV serostatus: most of the eight sequenced donors positive, one negative.

General study findings and limits: In several donors, dominant clonotypes made up about 25-60.1% of CD3+CD56-NKG2C+ cells.

As concerns this clonotype: Its antigen is as yet unknown.

For each CDR3 protein, TCRdb gives one entry from its re-call of the 5' RACE reads, without DNA. This listing includes about 260,000 distinct CDR3 sequences. The CDR3 is 12 residues long. Germline V gene sequence: CDR1 DFQATT, CDR2 SNEGSKA (reference sequence). This receptor was obtained from a man between 18 and 35 years old in good health. Sequenced: blood T cells: a sorted CD56 or NKG2C T cell subset, CD4+ or CD8+ T cells, or bulk PBMC T cells (not recorded which). The chain uses TRBV20-1 and TRBJ2-7; TCRdb names TRBD1, which stays unverified in the absence of DNA. Here the CDR3 reads CSATGPVYEQYF.